These T cell receptor beta chains were read from a single sample in a study of a mutant IDH1 vaccine in newly diagnosed glioma. The method was immunoSEQ multiplex PCR; TCRdb's version includes in-frame clones alone and lacks a portion of them. The repertoire holds under 70,000 clones, with about 80% as singletons. Which antigens these TCRs recognize remains unknown. The source material was PBMCs, sampled from a glioma patient whose treatment included an IDH1 peptide vaccine. The receptor set was obtained from a man aged 30 to 39 with glioma. Both conserved end residues are part of each CDR3. Fields, in order: clone size, V gene, J gene, D gene, CDR3 protein, CDR3 DNA. A D gene is named only where the DNA matches it firmly. Size tells how often a clone was seen (once, few, many) or the class of an expanded clone, and some rows leave it out.

.	TRBV11-2	TRBJ1-5	.	CASSRRGDDSNQPQHF	TGTGCCAGCAGCCGCCGAGGGGATGATAGCAATCAGCCCCAGCATTTT
.	TRBV5-1	TRBJ2-5	.	CASSQARSGGGETQYF	TGCGCCAGCAGCCAGGCACGTAGTGGCGGGGGCGAGACCCAGTACTTC
.	TRBV30	TRBJ1-4	.	CAWSADHSGELFF	TGTGCCTGGAGTGCTGATCACTCTGGGGAACTGTTTTTT
.	TRBV2	TRBJ1-1	.	CASSALRSGNTEAFF	TGTGCCAGCAGTGCTCTTAGGTCAGGGAACACTGAAGCTTTCTTT
.	TRBV15	TRBJ2-4	TRBD1	CATRQTKQRGQGFFHIQYF	TGTGCCACCAGACAAACCAAACAAAGGGGACAGGGCTTTTTCCACATTCAGTACTTC
.	TRBV2	TRBJ1-5	.	CASSGRGAGNQPQHF	TGTGCCAGCAGTGGGAGGGGGGCTGGCAATCAGCCCCAGCATTTT
.	TRBV5-4	TRBJ1-1	.	CASSLVYDHTEAFF	TGTGCCAGCAGCTTGGTCTACGATCACACTGAAGCTTTCTTT
.	TRBV7-9	TRBJ2-5	.	CASSSVPPGGEETQYF	TGTGCCAGCAGCTCCGTCCCCCCGGGGGGCGAGGAGACCCAGTACTTC
.	TRBV4-1	TRBJ2-7	.	CASSPILRRRGLYEQYF	TGCGCCAGCAGCCCCATTTTACGACGGAGGGGACTCTACGAGCAGTACTTC
.	TRBV5-1	TRBJ1-1	.	CASSLGDHANTEAFF	TGCGCCAGCAGCTTGGGGGACCATGCGAACACTGAAGCTTTCTTT
.	TRBV28	TRBJ1-2	.	CASSPPTFGYGYTF	TGTGCCAGCAGTCCACCGACGTTCGGTTATGGCTACACCTTC
.	TRBV5-1	TRBJ2-2	TRBD2	CASSSQLGLAGGRAGELFF	TGCGCCAGCAGCTCCCAACTGGGACTAGCGGGGGGTCGAGCCGGGGAGCTGTTTTTT
.	TRBV27	TRBJ1-2	TRBD1	CASRPTGGYGYTF	TGTGCCAGCAGACCCACAGGGGGTTATGGCTACACCTTC
.	TRBV7-8	TRBJ1-2	TRBD1	CASSPPRGRGHGYTF	TGTGCCAGCAGCCCCCCCCGAGGCAGGGGGCATGGCTACACCTTC
.	TRBV4-1	TRBJ1-1	TRBD1	CASRLGQARGNTEAFF	TGCGCCAGCAGACTCGGACAGGCCCGGGGGAACACTGAAGCTTTCTTT
.	TRBV6-5	TRBJ2-1	.	CASSYRALNEQFF	TGTGCCAGCAGTTATCGGGCACTCAATGAGCAGTTCTTC
.	TRBV30	TRBJ2-5	.	CAWTSRSMRRQETQYF	TGTGCCTGGACATCTAGGTCGATGCGGCGCCAAGAGACCCAGTACTTC
.	TRBV11-2	TRBJ2-7	TRBD1	CASSLEQGMGEQYF	TGTGCCAGCAGCTTAGAACAGGGGATGGGCGAGCAGTACTTC
.	TRBV5-1	TRBJ1-4	TRBD1	CASSLGQGRKLFF	TGCGCCAGCAGCTTAGGACAGGGACGGAAACTGTTTTTT
.	TRBV7-9	TRBJ2-7	.	CASSLKLPDTNYEQYF	TGTGCCAGCAGCTTAAAGCTCCCGGACACAAACTACGAGCAGTACTTC
once	TRBV4-1	TRBJ1-2	TRBD1	CASSQTSTGGVYGYTF	TGCGCCAGCAGCCAAACCTCGACAGGGGGCGTCTATGGCTACACCTTC
.	TRBV5-1	TRBJ2-3	.	CASSFGQRATDTQYF	TGCGCCAGCAGCTTCGGCCAGAGGGCAACAGATACGCAGTATTTT
few	TRBV6-6	TRBJ1-5	TRBD1	CASSYPGQGSNQPQHF	TGTGCCAGCAGTTACCCAGGACAGGGTTCCAATCAGCCCCAGCATTTT
.	TRBV19	TRBJ1-1	TRBD1	CASSMQGGGTEAFF	TGTGCCAGTAGTATGCAGGGGGGCGGGACTGAAGCCTTCTTT
.	TRBV19	TRBJ1-1	.	CASSISSAGARAAFF	TGTGCCAGTAGTATAAGTTCCGCGGGGGCCCGGGCAGCTTTCTTT
.	TRBV18	TRBJ2-3	TRBD1	CASSDRTGGLYPDTQYF	TGTGCCAGCTCGGATCGGACAGGGGGTCTTTATCCAGATACGCAGTATTTT
.	TRBV27	TRBJ2-7	TRBD1	CASSPWTGAYEQYF	TGTGCCAGCAGTCCCTGGACAGGGGCCTACGAGCAGTACTTC
.	TRBV30	TRBJ2-2	.	CAWSTFRDKNTGELFF	TGTGCCTGGAGTACCTTCCGGGACAAGAACACCGGGGAGCTGTTTTTT
.	TRBV5-8	TRBJ1-2	.	CASSPRTLYTF	TGTGCCAGCAGCCCCAGGACCCTCTACACCTTC
.	TRBV10-1	TRBJ1-2	.	CASSETGNYGYTF	TGCGCCAGCAGTGAGACAGGGAACTATGGCTACACCTTC
.	TRBV2	TRBJ2-1	.	CASSAVNEQFF	TGTGCCAGCAGTGCGGTGAATGAGCAGTTCTTC
.	TRBV11-2	TRBJ1-6	.	CASSLQGNSPLHF	TGTGCCAGCAGCTTGCAGGGTAATTCACCCCTCCACTTT
.	TRBV6-6	TRBJ1-1	.	CASRAVNTEAFF	TGTGCCAGCAGAGCAGTGAACACTGAAGCTTTCTTT
.	TRBV6-5	TRBJ1-1	.	CASSYSGGEAFF	TGTGCCAGCAGTTACTCGGGCGGTGAAGCTTTCTTT
few	TRBV2	TRBJ1-4	.	CASNGQLGEKLFF	TGTGCCAGCAACGGACAGCTTGGCGAAAAACTGTTTTTT
.	TRBV6-4	TRBJ1-5	TRBD1	CASPLLGTGGEGDNQPQHF	TGTGCCAGCCCCCTTTTGGGGACAGGGGGCGAGGGGGACAATCAGCCCCAGCATTTT
.	TRBV5-1	TRBJ2-7	.	CASSLYRGAGEQYF	TGCGCCAGCAGCTTGTATAGGGGGGCCGGCGAGCAGTACTTC
.	TRBV4-1	TRBJ2-3	.	CASSQAFRGGGGGDTQYF	TGCGCCAGCAGCCAAGCCTTCCGGGGCGGCGGGGGCGGGGATACGCAGTATTTT
.	TRBV2	TRBJ1-2	.	CARNTPSAGTSLGYTF	TGTGCCAGGAACACGCCCAGCGCGGGGACATCGCTAGGCTACACCTTC
.	TRBV27	TRBJ2-1	.	CASSLWGAPYNEQFF	TGTGCCAGCAGTTTATGGGGGGCACCCTACAATGAGCAGTTCTTC
.	TRBV5-1	TRBJ2-2	TRBD1	CASRPGTGVNTGELFF	TGCGCCAGCAGACCCGGGACAGGGGTCAACACCGGGGAGCTGTTTTTT
.	TRBV19	TRBJ2-7	.	CASSPAQGSYEQYF	TGTGCCAGTAGTCCAGCGCAGGGCTCCTACGAGCAGTACTTC
few	TRBV6-1	TRBJ1-1	.	CASSDSLNTEAFF	TGTGCCAGCAGTGATAGTTTGAACACTGAAGCTTTCTTT
.	TRBV19	TRBJ1-1	TRBD1	CASSSRTGMNTEAFF	TGTGCCAGTAGTTCCCGGACAGGTATGAACACTGAAGCTTTCTTT
.	TRBV10-1	TRBJ2-3	.	CASSDGRLYSTDTQYF	TGCGCCAGCAGTGACGGTCGGCTCTATAGCACAGATACGCAGTATTTT
.	TRBV11-2	TRBJ2-4	.	CASSNPDKNIQYF	TGTGCCAGCAGCAATCCTGACAAAAACATTCAGTACTTC
.	TRBV7-9	TRBJ1-1	.	CASSSLQGRRMNTEAFF	TGTGCCAGCAGCTCCCTCCAGGGAAGGCGGATGAACACTGAAGCTTTCTTT
.	TRBV5-4	TRBJ2-5	.	CASSRFSGETQYF	TGTGCCAGCAGTAGATTTTCAGGAGAGACCCAGTACTTC
.	TRBV2	TRBJ2-2	TRBD2	CASTQRGLAGVEEELFF	TGTGCCAGCACCCAGCGCGGACTAGCGGGGGTTGAGGAGGAGCTGTTTTTT
.	TRBV5-1	TRBJ1-2	.	CASSPSPGRPNYGYTF	TGCGCCAGCAGCCCCTCGCCAGGGAGGCCTAACTATGGCTACACCTTC
.	TRBV18	TRBJ1-2	.	CASSPRELANYGYTF	TGTGCCAGCTCACCCAGGGAACTGGCTAACTATGGCTACACCTTC
.	TRBV5-5	TRBJ2-1	.	CASSLGPMFNEQFF	TGTGCCAGCAGCTTGGGCCCGATGTTCAATGAGCAGTTCTTC
.	TRBV9	TRBJ2-2	TRBD1	CASSVLLGQGAGEPFF	TGTGCCAGCAGCGTATTATTAGGACAGGGGGCCGGGGAGCCGTTTTTT
.	TRBV5-6	TRBJ1-1	.	CASSRANTEAFF	TGTGCCAGCAGCAGGGCGAACACTGAAGCTTTCTTT
.	TRBV5-1	TRBJ2-4	TRBD1	CASSDGQGLAKNIQYF	TGCGCCAGCAGCGATGGACAGGGCCTAGCCAAAAACATTCAGTACTTC